What follows are 19 T cell receptor beta chains derived from one specimen sequenced in a study of blood T cell repertoires in COVID-19. Clones were sequenced by immunoSEQ multiplex PCR, and TCRdb holds only the in-frame ones, with some missing. The sample consists of a few hundred thousand clones, roughly four fifths of them appearing once. The sequenced material came from PBMCs or T cells enriched from blood (not recorded which). The receptors shown here come from a man aged 45-65 years who had recovered from COVID-19.

This sequence joins TRBV6-5 and TRBJ2-7; D may be TRBD2 (5 bases). The CDR3 runs 15 residues. Trimming left V 0 bases short and J 7 bases short, with 16 bases between. Germline lookup yields CDR1 MNHEY and CDR2 SVGAGI. CDR3 residues: CASSYSFSGVREQYF. The CDR3 DNA reads as TGTGCCAGCAGTTACTCCTTCAGCGGAGTGAGGGAGCAGTACTTC.

This clone was seen more than once but under ten times. The chain carries TRBV2 and TRBJ2-7, with D possibly being TRBD1 (6 bases). The CDR3 has 14 residues. Germline CDR1 is SNHLY and CDR2 is FYNNEI. Between the trimmed V and J ends, which lost 6 bases and 4 bases, there was a span of 16 bases. This chain's CDR3 is CASRPLGGIYEQYF. CDR3 sequence (DNA): TGTGCCAGCAGGCCCCTAGGGGGAATTTACGAGCAGTACTTC. Filled out from reference TRBV2 and TRBJ2-7, the complete variable domain reads EPEVTQTPSHQVTQMGQEVILRCVPISNHLYFYWYRQILGQKVEFLVSFYNNEISEKSEIFDDQFSVERPDGSNFTLKIRSTKLEDSAMYFCASRPLGGIYEQYFGPGTRLTVT.

V is TRBV4-2 and J is TRBJ2-7, with D perhaps TRBD2 (6 bases). The CDR3 runs to 15 residues. The germline gives CDR1 LGHNA, CDR2 YNFKEQ. V dropped 4 bases and J dropped 2 bases, with 15 bases sitting between them. The CDR3 nucleotides are TGTGCCAGCAGCCCCAGTAGCGGAGGGGCCTACGAGCAGTACTTC. It encodes CASSPSSGGAYEQYF.

This sequence joins TRBV6-5 and TRBJ2-3; 7 nucleotides align to TRBD1. V was clipped by 5 bases and J by 3 bases; unmatched bases: 8. Germline V CDR1 and CDR2: MNHEY, SVGAGI. The CDR3 runs to 15 residues. The CDR3 sequence: CASSTRDSATDTQYF. CDR3 in DNA: TGTGCCAGCAGTACCCGGGACAGTGCTACAGATACGCAGTATTTT.

The rearrangement links TRBV4-2 to TRBJ2-1; 8 bases are a match to TRBD2. The germline V gene encodes CDR1 LGHNA and CDR2 YNFKEQ. The CDR3 runs to 15 residues. J was trimmed by 7 bases and V by 5 bases; bases with no gene match: 10. The CDR3 loop reads CASSERGAGVNEQFF. Written as DNA, the CDR3 is TGTGCCAGCAGCGAGCGGGGAGCGGGAGTGAATGAGCAGTTCTTC.

The CDR3 reads CASAPGGNEQFF. For the CDR3, the DNA is TGCGCCAGCGCCCCGGGGGGCAATGAGCAGTTCTTC. The rearrangement joins TRBV10-2 to TRBJ2-1, with 7 bases fitting TRBD2. V trimming: 8 bases; J trimming: 6 bases; junction bases outside the gene matches: 4. In germline, CDR1 is WSHSY, CDR2 SAAADI. This CDR3 comprises 12 residues.

The J gene is TRBJ2-7, the V gene TRBV7-2; 12 bases fit TRBD2. CDR3 length: 14 amino acids. Germline CDR1 reads SGHTA; CDR2 reads FQGNSA. V lost 1 base and J lost 6; bases outside the gene matches: 1. In DNA, the CDR3 is TGTGCCAGCAGCTTAGGACTAGCGGGAGTCGAGCAGTACTTC. Protein sequence: CASSLGLAGVEQYF. Looking up the rest from reference TRBV7-2 and TRBJ2-7 gives the full variable domain: GAGVSQSPSNKVTEKGKDVELRCDPISGHTALYWYRQSLGQGLEFLIYFQGNSAPDKSGLPSDRFSAERTGGSVSTLTIQRTQQEDSAVYLCASSLGLAGVEQYFGPGTRLTVT.

The chain uses TRBV5-1 and TRBJ2-2; D is undetermined. Germline V gene lookup returns CDR1 SGHRS and CDR2 YFSETQ. V lost 0 bases and J 6 bases, leaving 15 bases between the germline ends. CDR3 size: 16 residues. CDR3 sequence reads: CASSLAGGILSGELFF. The CDR3 DNA reads TGCGCCAGCAGCTTGGCCGGTGGTATTTTGTCCGGGGAGCTGTTTTTT.

The J gene is TRBJ2-7, the V gene TRBV14; the D is unclear. V lost 1 base and J lost 5, with 3 bases in between. CDR1 and CDR2 from the germline V gene are SGHDN and FVKESK. The CDR3 sequence is 11 residues long. The CDR3 DNA reads as TGTGCCAGCAGCCAAGTAAACGAGCAGTACTTC. It encodes CASSQVNEQYF.

The chain joins TRBV28 to TRBJ2-7; 8 nucleotides align to TRBD2. J lost 3 bases, V lost 8 bases, and 12 bases had no gene match. The CDR3 consists of 15 residues. Per the germline V gene, CDR1 is MDHEN and CDR2 is SYDVKM. CDR3 coding DNA: TGTGCCAGCCTCTCGGGAGGGAGGCCGCGCTACGAGCAGTACTTC. Protein product: CASLSGGRPRYEQYF.

This clone appeared a few times. The J gene is TRBJ1-4, the V gene TRBV7-6; 11 bases agree with TRBD1. V gave up 1 base and J gave up 7 bases; unmatched junction bases: 2. Per the germline V gene, CDR1 is SGHVS and CDR2 is FNYEAQ. The CDR3 contains 15 residues. The CDR3 DNA sequence: TGTGCCAGCAGCTTAGGAGGGACAGGGGGTGAAAAACTGTTTTTT. Its translation is CASSLGGTGGEKLFF. The complete variable domain, with remaining parts taken from reference TRBV7-6 and TRBJ1-4, reads GAGVSQSPRYKVTKRGQDVALRCDPISGHVSLYWYRQALGQGPEFLTYFNYEAQQDKSGLPNDRFSAERPEGSISTLTIQRTEQRDSAMYRCASSLGGTGGEKLFFGSGTQLSVL.

The chain carries TRBV5-4 and TRBJ1-6; a possible D gene is TRBD1 (6 bases). Trimming shortened V by 1 base and J by 8 bases, and 10 bases separated the two germline ends. Germline loops: CDR1 SGHNT, CDR2 YYREEE (reference sequence). The CDR3 has 14 residues. CDR3 DNA: TGTGCCAGCAGCTTGCGGGGGGCCGATTCACCCCTCCACTTT. Translated: CASSLRGADSPLHF.

The chain joins TRBV2 to TRBJ1-5; no reliable D call. Trimming left V 6 bases short and J 0 bases short, with 9 bases between. The germline V gene encodes CDR1 SNHLY and CDR2 FYNNEI. The CDR3 has 14 residues. Here the CDR3 reads CASRYSYSNQPQHF. CDR3 sequence (DNA): TGTGCCAGCAGATACAGTTATAGCAATCAGCCCCAGCATTTT. Full variable domain (remainder filled in from reference TRBV2 and TRBJ1-5): EPEVTQTPSHQVTQMGQEVILRCVPISNHLYFYWYRQILGQKVEFLVSFYNNEISEKSEIFDDQFSVERPDGSNFTLKIRSTKLEDSAMYFCASRYSYSNQPQHFGDGTRLSIL.

The chain recombines TRBV6-5 with TRBJ1-2; D might be TRBD1 (6 bases). The germline V gene has CDR1 MNHEY and CDR2 SVGAGI. The CDR3 loop spans 15 amino acids. V was cut by 2 bases and J by 11 bases, with 21 bases left in between. This chain's CDR3 is CASSYPRQASGSYTF. The CDR3 DNA is TGTGCCAGCAGTTACCCTAGACAGGCCTCGGGAAGTTACACCTTC.

This chain links TRBV7-2 with TRBJ1-6; possible D gene TRBD1, 6 bases. The V gene's germline CDR1 is SGHTA and CDR2 FQGNSA. CDR3 length: 15 amino acids. V dropped 5 bases and J dropped 10 bases, with 18 bases sitting between them. The CDR3 loop is CASSPAQGLGSPLHF. As DNA, the CDR3 is TGTGCCAGCAGCCCTGCCCAGGGGTTGGGCTCACCCCTCCACTTT.

The genes are TRBV5-1 and TRBJ1-1; no clear D gene. CDR1 is SGHRS and CDR2 is YFSETQ in the germline V gene. V was clipped by 1 base and J by 1 base, with 5 bases between them. This CDR3 is built from 13 residues. CDR3 in DNA: TGCGCCAGCAGCTTGCTGAGGAACACTGAAGCTTTCTTT. Encoded protein: CASSLLRNTEAFF.

This chain connects TRBV10-3 to TRBJ2-2; D perhaps matches TRBD1 (6 bases). From germline, CDR1 is ENHRY and CDR2 SYGVKD. The CDR3 is 15 residues long. Trimming took 2 bases from V and 6 from J, leaving 13 bases between them. DNA of the CDR3: TGTGCCATCAGTGAGGTCAAGGGGGACGCCGGGGAGCTGTTTTTT. It specifies CAISEVKGDAGELFF.

J is TRBJ1-3 and V is TRBV19; D perhaps matches TRBD1 (6 bases). There are 16 residues in the CDR3. The germline V gene has CDR1 LNHDA and CDR2 SQIVND (reference sequence). V was clipped by 5 bases and J by 0 bases, with 14 bases between them. The CDR3 nucleotides are TGTGCCAGTAGTCCCATGGACAGCAGCTCTGGAAACACCATATATTTT. This codes for CASSPMDSSSGNTIYF.

J is TRBJ2-3 and V is TRBV5-1; 8 bases are a match to TRBD2. The CDR3 is made up of 14 amino acids. J lost 4 bases, V lost 10 bases, and 11 bases had no gene match. Germline loops: CDR1 SGHRS, CDR2 YFSETQ. The CDR3 DNA sequence: TGCGCCGGGTCTTCGGGAGGGGCCGCAGATACGCAGTATTTT. Its translation is CAGSSGGAADTQYF.